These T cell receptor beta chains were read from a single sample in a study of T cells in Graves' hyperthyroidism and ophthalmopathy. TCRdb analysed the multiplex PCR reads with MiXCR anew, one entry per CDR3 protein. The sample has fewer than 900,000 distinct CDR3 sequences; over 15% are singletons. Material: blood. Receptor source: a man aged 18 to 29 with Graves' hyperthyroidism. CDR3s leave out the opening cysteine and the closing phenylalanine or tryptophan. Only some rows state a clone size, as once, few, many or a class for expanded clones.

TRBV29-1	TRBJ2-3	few	SVVGSGIADTQY
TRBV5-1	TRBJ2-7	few	ASSRPGSYEQY
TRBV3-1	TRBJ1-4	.	ASSQEWGMGNEKLF
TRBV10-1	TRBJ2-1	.	ASSGLGLYNEQF
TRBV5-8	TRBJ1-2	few	ASSSIDGQHFYGYT
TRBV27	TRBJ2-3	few	ASSLDAQRLAGEVDTQY
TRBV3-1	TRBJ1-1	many	ASSQIGTGSTEAF
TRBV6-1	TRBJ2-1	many	ASSSSFGEQF
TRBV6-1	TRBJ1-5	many	ASSEGQMDQPQH
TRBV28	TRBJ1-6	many	ASSLRGYGSPLH
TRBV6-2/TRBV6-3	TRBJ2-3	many	ASSILRREITDTQY
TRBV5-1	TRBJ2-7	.	ASREGTYEQY
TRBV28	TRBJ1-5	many	ASSLSGTGTWQPQH